The rows below give T cell receptor beta chains drawn from one sample of a study of blood T cell repertoires in COVID-19. Assay: immunoSEQ multiplex PCR; the TCRdb copy retains only in-frame clones and omits some. The repertoire holds around 110,000 clones, with 70% to 85% as singletons. Specimen: peripheral blood. The receptor set was obtained from a woman in her 70s with acute or convalescent COVID-19. The CDR3 runs from the conserved cysteine through the conserved F or W. D genes are given only for firm matches. Clone size is shown for a subset of rows, as once, few, many or a class of expanded clone.

clone_size j_call d_call v_call cdr3_nt cdr3_aa
- TRBJ1-1 TRBD1 TRBV6-2/TRBV6-3 TGTGCCAGCAGTGGTCGGACAGGGGACTTGAACACTGAAGCTTTCTTT CASSGRTGDLNTEAFF
- TRBJ2-5 - TRBV6-5 TGTGCCAGCAGGTACCGGGAGACCCAGTACTTC CASRYRETQYF
- TRBJ2-7 - TRBV19 TGTGCCAGTAGTAGGGACATCACCTACGAGCAGTACTTC CASSRDITYEQYF
- TRBJ1-1 - TRBV27 TGTGCCAGCAGTTTAGGAGGGGCGGCCACTGAAGCTTTCTTT CASSLGGAATEAFF
few TRBJ1-2 - TRBV6-6 TGTGCCAGCAGTTACGCAGGGCTGATCGGCTACACCTTC CASSYAGLIGYTF
- TRBJ2-5 TRBD1 TRBV4-2 TGTGCCAGCAGCCCCCGGCTTGGACGGGTCGGGGCCACTGGGACAGAAGAGACCCAGTACTTC CASSPRLGRVGATGTEETQYF
- TRBJ2-3 TRBD2 TRBV29-1 TGCAGCGTTGAAGATCCCCCGTTTTTTAGCGGGGATCGCACAGATACGCAGTATTTT CSVEDPPFFSGDRTDTQYF
once TRBJ2-3 - TRBV3-1/TRBV3-2 TGTGCCAGCAGCCAGGGACACCACACAGATACGCAGTATTTT CASSQGHHTDTQYF
- TRBJ2-2 TRBD1 TRBV7-3 TGTGCCAGCAGAAAGACAGGGGGCGCTGGGAACACCGGGGAGCTGTTTTTT CASRKTGGAGNTGELFF
- TRBJ1-2 - TRBV19 TGTGCCAGTAGTATAGACGGCGTAACGGGTGGCTACACCTTC CASSIDGVTGGYTF
once TRBJ1-1 - TRBV5-1 TGCGCCAGCAGCTTGGGAGGGCTGGGAGAAGCTTTCTTT CASSLGGLGEAFF
- TRBJ2-5 - TRBV30 TGTGCCTGGAGTGGGGGTAGCGGATACCAAGAGACCCAGTACTTC CAWSGGSGYQETQYF
- TRBJ1-2 - TRBV3-1/TRBV3-2 TGTGCCAGCAGCCGAATGGACAGTCCCTATGGCTACACCTTC CASSRMDSPYGYTF
- TRBJ2-3 TRBD2 TRBV4-3 TGCGCCAGCAGCCAAGATGAACTAGCGGTCTCAGATACGCAGTATTTT CASSQDELAVSDTQYF
- TRBJ1-2 - TRBV19 TGTGCCAGTAGTATAGGGGGAGGACAAGCTAACTATGGCTACACCTTC CASSIGGGQANYGYTF
- TRBJ1-1 TRBD1 TRBV6-5 TGTGCCAGCGGAGACAGGGGGTACACTGAAGCTTTCTTT CASGDRGYTEAFF
- TRBJ1-6 TRBD1 TRBV5-6 TGTGCCAGCAGCCGGGGACAGTATAATTCACCCCTCCACTTT CASSRGQYNSPLHF
- TRBJ1-2 - TRBV24-1 TGTGCCACCAGTGCAGGGATTGGCTACACCTTC CATSAGIGYTF
- TRBJ1-1 TRBD1 TRBV7-9 TGTGCCAGCAGCTCGACAGGGGGTTTAGCGGCCGGAGATGAAGCTTTCTTT CASSSTGGLAAGDEAFF
- TRBJ2-7 TRBD1 TRBV7-8 TGTGCCAGCAGCTTAGTTTTGAGTGGGACAGAGCCATACGAGCAGTACTTC CASSLVLSGTEPYEQYF
- TRBJ2-5 - TRBV19 TGTGCCAGTAGTTCAGGGCCTTGGGAGACCCAGTACTTC CASSSGPWETQYF
- TRBJ1-2 - TRBV18 TGTGCCAGCTCACCACCTGGGCTCAAAAACTATGGCTACACCTTC CASSPPGLKNYGYTF
- TRBJ2-3 TRBD2 TRBV7-2 TGTGCCAGCAGCTTCGGGGGTGGGACTAGTGGAGATACGCAGTATTTT CASSFGGGTSGDTQYF
- TRBJ1-6 - TRBV21-1 TGTGCCAGCAGCAAAGGACGGAGGCAGAACAAATTCTCCTATAATTCACCCCTCCACTTT CASSKGRRQNKFSYNSPLHF
- TRBJ2-5 - TRBV7-8 TGTGCCAGCAGGTTGGGCCAGGGCGATAGGGAGACCCAGTACTTC CASRLGQGDRETQYF
- TRBJ2-3 TRBD2 TRBV30 TGTGCCTGGAGCGACCCTCCCCCCGGGGGGAGCACAGATACGCAGTATTTT CAWSDPPPGGSTDTQYF
- TRBJ1-4 - TRBV6-5 TGTGCCAGCAGCCGGGCCCACGGACTCCGCGAACCGCTGTTTTTT CASSRAHGLREPLFF
- TRBJ1-2 TRBD1 TRBV2 TGTGCCAGCGGAAGGGGACAGGGGGCGTCTGGCTACACCTTC CASGRGQGASGYTF
- TRBJ2-7 - TRBV6-2/TRBV6-3 TGTGCCAGCAGCCCTATCCAAGGAGGGGCCTACGAGCAGTACTTC CASSPIQGGAYEQYF
- TRBJ2-3 - TRBV2 TGTGCCAGCAGTGGACTCCCCGACCTTCTCACAGATACGCAGTATTTT CASSGLPDLLTDTQYF
- TRBJ1-3 - TRBV6-2/TRBV6-3 TGTGCCAGCAGTTACTCCGGGGTCTCTGGAAACACCATATATTTT CASSYSGVSGNTIYF
- TRBJ1-6 - TRBV30 TGTGCCTGGAGTAAAGGGGCCGGTAATTCACCCCTCCACTTT CAWSKGAGNSPLHF
- TRBJ2-3 TRBD2 TRBV7-2 TGTGCCAGCAGGACTAGCGGGCCGAGCACAGATACGCAGTATTTT CASRTSGPSTDTQYF
- TRBJ1-2 TRBD1 TRBV19 TGTGCCAGTAGTGACCCGGGACAGGGCCGTGTGTGCACCTTC CASSDPGQGRVCTF
- TRBJ1-6 - TRBV19 TGTGCCAGTAGTATGTGGGGGGTTGATTCACCCCTCCACTTT CASSMWGVDSPLHF
- TRBJ1-1 - TRBV19 TGTGCCAGTAGTGCAGGGGCCGACCCTCGGACTGAAGCTTTCTTT CASSAGADPRTEAFF
once TRBJ1-1 TRBD1 TRBV11-3 TGTGCCAGCAGCCCAAAAGGGCCAGGGGGGAACACTGAAGCTTTCTTT CASSPKGPGGNTEAFF
- TRBJ1-2 TRBD1 TRBV7-2 TGTGCCAGCAGCTCACGACAGGGGGCATATAACTATGGCTACACCTTC CASSSRQGAYNYGYTF
once TRBJ1-5 TRBD1 TRBV5-1 TGCGCCAGCAGCCCTGGACAGGGCGTGAGCAATCAGCCCCAGCATTTT CASSPGQGVSNQPQHF
once TRBJ2-1 - TRBV4-1 TGCGCCAGCAGCCCAGCACAACAGGCGGGGGCTTTTCACAATGAGCAGTTCTTC CASSPAQQAGAFHNEQFF
- TRBJ2-3 - TRBV21-1 TGTGCCAGCAGCAGGGTGAACAGAGACACAGATACGCAGTATTTT CASSRVNRDTDTQYF
few TRBJ1-3 TRBD1 TRBV7-4 TGTGCCAGCAGTTCCGGGACAGCGTCTGGAAACACCATATATTTT CASSSGTASGNTIYF